Presented here are 19 T cell receptor beta chains from one specimen sequenced in a study of T cells in localized non-small cell lung cancer. Measured with immunoSEQ multiplex PCR; TCRdb has only the in-frame clones, and not every one. This sample has roughly 5,100 clones, with about 28% found just once. The specimen comprised lung tumor tissue, sampled before any cancer treatment. These receptor sequences come from a female donor older than 55 with stage I lung adenocarcinoma.

The chain employs TRBV5-1 and TRBJ1-3; D is perhaps TRBD1 (5 bases). CDR1 is SGHRS, CDR2 YFSETQ, per germline. The CDR3 extends over 16 amino acids. Trimming removed 0 bases from V and 3 bases from J, with 13 bases in between. CDR3 loop: CASSLAGTARGNTIYF. DNA of the CDR3: TGCGCCAGCAGCTTGGCCGGGACCGCCCGTGGAAACACCATATATTTT.

This clone was counted between two and nine times. This chain's CDR3 is CASSLERLANEQYF. The CDR3 region has the DNA TGTGCCAGCAGCTTAGAGAGGCTAGCAAACGAGCAGTACTTC. The chain links TRBV11-3 to TRBJ2-7; tentative D call: TRBD2 (5 bases). CDR3 size: 14 residues. Germline V lookup: CDR1 SGHNT, CDR2 YENEEA. Trimming took 0 bases from V and 5 from J, leaving 11 bases between them.

By share, this clone ranks as medium-sized. The chain employs TRBV4-1 and TRBJ1-1; 7 bases are shared with TRBD1. Germline V lookup: CDR1 MGHRA, CDR2 YSYEKL. This CDR3 contains 13 residues. Losses at the gene ends were 1 base for V and 4 bases for J; bases not matched to a gene: 0. CDR3 residues: CASSQGTGTEAFF. CDR3 DNA sequence: TGCGCCAGCAGCCAAGGGACAGGCACTGAAGCTTTCTTT.

The rearrangement links TRBV19 to TRBJ1-1; 9 bases align to TRBD1. With V trimmed by 6 bases and J by 3 bases, 17 bases remained unmatched. Germline V CDR1 and CDR2: LNHDA, SQIVND (reference sequence). CDR3 length: 18 amino acids. CDR3 residues: CASRERPTGGLVYTEAFF. CDR3 coding DNA: TGTGCCAGTAGAGAACGCCCGACAGGGGGTTTGGTCTACACTGAAGCTTTCTTT.

This clone was counted only a few times. The chain carries TRBV7-4 and TRBJ1-4; D is possibly TRBD1 (5 bases). This CDR3 has 13 amino acids. Trimming shortened V by 2 bases and J by 7 bases, and 8 bases separated the two germline ends. Germline V CDR1 and CDR2: SGHVT, SQSDAQ. The CDR3: CASSLIGAEKLFF. The DNA of the CDR3 is TGTGCCAGCAGCTTAATAGGGGCTGAAAAACTGTTTTTT.

This clone was picked up a small number of times. The chain carries TRBV6-8 and TRBJ2-5; 7 positions agree with TRBD1. The CDR3 is 14 residues long. The germline gives CDR1 MNHGY, CDR2 SAAAGT. V dropped 0 bases and J dropped 5; count of bases not matched to a gene: 3. CDR3 nucleotide sequence: TGTGCCAGCAGTTACTCGGGGACAGCTGAGACCCAGTACTTC. Protein sequence: CASSYSGTAETQYF.

This clone was detected only a few times. The chain uses TRBV28 and TRBJ1-1, with D hard to call. V was cut by 6 bases and J by 8 bases, with 16 bases left in between. The CDR3 covers 13 residues. Germline CDR1 is MDHEN and CDR2 is SYDVKM. The CDR3 loop reads CASSPFSRPEAFF. In DNA, the CDR3 is TGTGCCAGCAGCCCGTTCAGCCGGCCCGAAGCTTTCTTT.

This clone was seen a few times. V usage is TRBV5-3 and J usage is TRBJ2-7; D tentatively fits TRBD1 or TRBD2 (5 bases each). TRBV5-3 is given ORF status, its function remaining uncertain. The CDR3 is 18 amino acids. Trimming took off 1 base at V and 2 bases at J, with 22 bases between the two ends. The CDR3 is CARSLNDRSGWRTYEQYF. CDR3 bases: TGTGCCAGAAGCTTGAATGATCGCTCAGGGTGGAGGACCTACGAGCAGTACTTC.

The chain joins TRBV18 to TRBJ2-7, with TRBD1 identical over 10 bases. The CDR3 consists of 14 residues. V shed 5 bases, J shed 7 bases, and the junction held 8 bases outside the gene matches. Germline loops: CDR1 KGHSH, CDR2 LQKENI. The CDR3 DNA reads as TGTGCCAGCTCATCGACAGGGGGCCCGAGTGAGCAGTACTTC. This translates into CASSSTGGPSEQYF.

The chain joins TRBV5-1 to TRBJ2-2; 7 bases line up with TRBD1. V lost 2 bases to trimming and J lost 2 bases; unmatched junction nucleotides: 6. Per the germline V gene, CDR1 is SGHRS and CDR2 is YFSETQ. The CDR3 is 16 residues long. This CDR3 is CASSFQGVGNTGELFF. The CDR3 region has the DNA TGCGCCAGCAGCTTCCAGGGGGTAGGCAACACCGGGGAGCTGTTTTTT.

This clone has only a few counts. The rearrangement joins TRBV11-3 to TRBJ2-7; 11 bases map to TRBD2. There are 14 residues in the CDR3. The V gene's germline CDR1 is SGHNT and CDR2 YENEEA. After removal of 5 bases from V and 1 base from J, the junction contained 1 base not matched to a gene. CDR3 in DNA: TGTGCCAGCAGCCCTAGCGGGAGGTCCTACGAGCAGTACTTC. Its protein product is CASSPSGRSYEQYF.

This clone was counted between two and nine times. The V call is TRBV6-8, the J call TRBJ2-1; D is ambiguous. The CDR3 has 12 amino acids. V shed 8 bases and J shed 3 bases, with 8 bases lying between them. Germline V gene lookup returns CDR1 MNHGY and CDR2 SAAAGT. The CDR3 region has the DNA TGTGCCAGCGGCTATAACTACAATGAGCAGTTCTTC. Protein: CASGYNYNEQFF.

The gene calls are TRBV5-1 and TRBJ2-2, with TRBD2 matching over 11 bases. Losses at the gene ends were 0 bases for V and 7 bases for J; bases not matched to a gene: 2. This CDR3 is built from 15 residues. The germline V gene encodes CDR1 SGHRS and CDR2 YFSETQ. The CDR3, as DNA: TGCGCCAGCAGCTTGGGACTAGCGGGGAGCGGGGAGCTGTTTTTT. As protein: CASSLGLAGSGELFF.

Written as DNA, the CDR3 is TGTGCCAGCAGTGTCGGACAGGTGATATCCAAGTTCTTC. This gives the protein CASSVGQVISKFF. The chain recombines TRBV2 with TRBJ2-1, with 7 bases lining up with TRBD1. The CDR3 is 13 amino acids. Per the germline V gene, CDR1 is SNHLY and CDR2 is FYNNEI. With V trimmed by 4 bases and J by 14 bases, 11 bases remained unmatched.

The chain uses TRBV28 and TRBJ2-5, with TRBD1 matching 7 bases. The V gene end was trimmed by 4 bases and the J gene end by 1 base; junction bases not matched to a gene: 3. CDR1 is MDHEN, CDR2 SYDVKM, per germline. This CDR3 is built from 14 residues. In DNA form, the CDR3 reads TGTGCCAGCAGTTCGGGACAGAGCCAAGAGACCCAGTACTTC. Translation gives CASSSGQSQETQYF.

The chain couples TRBV30 to TRBJ2-1; D is undetermined. The CDR3 loop spans 13 amino acids. CDR1 and CDR2 from the germline V gene are GTSNPN and SVGIG (reference sequence). Trimming cost V 0 bases and J 5 bases, with 8 bases left between them. In nucleotides, the CDR3 is TGTGCCTGGAGTGTTGGGTTGGACAATGAGCAGTTCTTC. Amino acid sequence: CAWSVGLDNEQFF. The whole variable domain, remainder taken from reference TRBV30 and TRBJ2-1, is SQTIHQWPATLVQPVGSPLSLECTVEGTSNPNLYWYRQAAGRGLQLLFYSVGIGQISSEVPQNLSASRPQDRQFILSSKKLLLSDSGFYLCAWSVGLDNEQFFGPGTRLTVL.

This clone was recorded a few times. The chain recombines TRBV9 with TRBJ2-3, with 8 bases fitting TRBD2. V shed 7 bases and J 2 bases; nucleotides not matched to a gene: 6. CDR1 and CDR2 from the germline V gene are SGDLS and YYNGEE. The CDR3 is 14 residues long. The CDR3 loop is CASRGGLNTDTQYF. The DNA for the CDR3 is TGTGCCAGCCGCGGGGGGTTGAACACAGATACGCAGTATTTT. The complete variable domain, with remaining parts taken from reference TRBV9 and TRBJ2-3, reads DSGVTQTPKHLITATGQRVTLRCSPRSGDLSVYWYQQSLDQGLQFLIQYYNGEERAKGNILERFSAQQFPDLHSELNLSSLELGDSALYFCASRGGLNTDTQYFGPGTRLTVL.

The chain couples TRBV6-8 to TRBJ2-5; D unclear. Germline values: CDR1 MNHGY, CDR2 SAAAGT. This CDR3 has 12 residues. V shed 2 bases and J shed 7 bases, with 8 bases lying between them. This CDR3 reads CASSYPKGTQYF. The CDR3 DNA is TGTGCCAGCAGTTACCCAAAAGGGACCCAGTACTTC.

This clone is categorized as medium-sized. This sequence joins TRBV6-8 and TRBJ2-5; 14 bases map to TRBD2. Germline V lookup: CDR1 MNHGY, CDR2 SAAAGT. With 4 bases clipped from V and 2 bases from J, the junction kept 9 bases outside the gene matches. The CDR3 consists of 18 residues. The CDR3 here is CASSSGTSGGPWQETQYF. The CDR3 DNA follows: TGTGCCAGCAGTTCCGGGACTAGCGGGGGCCCGTGGCAAGAGACCCAGTACTTC.